The 3 T cell receptor beta chains below come from one sample, sequenced in a study of shared clonotypes between healthy human individuals (dated by TCRdb to about 2020). Libraries were prepared through the immunoSEQ multiplex PCR assay. In TCRdb, the immuneACCESS table is reduced to in-frame sequences with V and J assigned. These tables do not hold every clone; where another copy was compared, an unresolved V gene accounts for under half, and the others remain unexplained. The sample table lists roughly 2.1 million clones, roughly 91% of them with a count of one. The ten largest clones take up more than 1.5% of the sample. For the CD8 naive samples, CD45RO-negative cells were positively selected for CCR7, yielding a CD45RA+CCR7+ population from which TemRA cells were excluded. Sequences were obtained from naive CD8+ T cells from PBMCs. The sample's cell subset or site label, decoded: CD45RA+CCR7+. The receptors here all came from a man between 18 and 35 years old in good health. Some clones in this sample may be carry-over from other donors' samples.

The chain has TRBV27 and TRBJ2-7; 10 bases line up with TRBD2. Per the germline V gene, CDR1 is MNHEY and CDR2 is SMNVEV (reference sequence). The CDR3 length is 15 residues. V was clipped by 3 bases and J by 2 bases; unmatched bases: 4. CDR3 residues: CASSFWTSGAYEQYF. The CDR3 bases are TGTGCCAGCAGTTTCTGGACTAGCGGCGCCTACGAGCAGTACTTC.

The V call is TRBV27, the J call TRBJ2-1; D might be TRBD1 (5 bases). The ends were cut back, 3 bases at V and 9 bases at J, with 15 bases in the middle. The CDR3 spans 14 residues. Looked up from germline, CDR1 is MNHEY and CDR2 is SMNVEV (reference sequence). This CDR3 is CASSFLPREVEQFF. CDR3 coding DNA: TGTGCCAGCAGTTTCTTACCCAGGGAAGTTGAGCAGTTCTTC.

This chain connects TRBV4-3 to TRBJ2-7; 9 positions agree with TRBD2. The ends lost 0 bases at V and 5 bases at J; junction bases unmatched: 2. This CDR3 is 14 amino acids long. Per the germline V gene, CDR1 is LGHNA and CDR2 is YSLEER. CDR3 region: CASSQDRGRDEQYF. The CDR3, as DNA: TGCGCCAGCAGCCAAGATCGCGGGAGGGACGAGCAGTACTTC.